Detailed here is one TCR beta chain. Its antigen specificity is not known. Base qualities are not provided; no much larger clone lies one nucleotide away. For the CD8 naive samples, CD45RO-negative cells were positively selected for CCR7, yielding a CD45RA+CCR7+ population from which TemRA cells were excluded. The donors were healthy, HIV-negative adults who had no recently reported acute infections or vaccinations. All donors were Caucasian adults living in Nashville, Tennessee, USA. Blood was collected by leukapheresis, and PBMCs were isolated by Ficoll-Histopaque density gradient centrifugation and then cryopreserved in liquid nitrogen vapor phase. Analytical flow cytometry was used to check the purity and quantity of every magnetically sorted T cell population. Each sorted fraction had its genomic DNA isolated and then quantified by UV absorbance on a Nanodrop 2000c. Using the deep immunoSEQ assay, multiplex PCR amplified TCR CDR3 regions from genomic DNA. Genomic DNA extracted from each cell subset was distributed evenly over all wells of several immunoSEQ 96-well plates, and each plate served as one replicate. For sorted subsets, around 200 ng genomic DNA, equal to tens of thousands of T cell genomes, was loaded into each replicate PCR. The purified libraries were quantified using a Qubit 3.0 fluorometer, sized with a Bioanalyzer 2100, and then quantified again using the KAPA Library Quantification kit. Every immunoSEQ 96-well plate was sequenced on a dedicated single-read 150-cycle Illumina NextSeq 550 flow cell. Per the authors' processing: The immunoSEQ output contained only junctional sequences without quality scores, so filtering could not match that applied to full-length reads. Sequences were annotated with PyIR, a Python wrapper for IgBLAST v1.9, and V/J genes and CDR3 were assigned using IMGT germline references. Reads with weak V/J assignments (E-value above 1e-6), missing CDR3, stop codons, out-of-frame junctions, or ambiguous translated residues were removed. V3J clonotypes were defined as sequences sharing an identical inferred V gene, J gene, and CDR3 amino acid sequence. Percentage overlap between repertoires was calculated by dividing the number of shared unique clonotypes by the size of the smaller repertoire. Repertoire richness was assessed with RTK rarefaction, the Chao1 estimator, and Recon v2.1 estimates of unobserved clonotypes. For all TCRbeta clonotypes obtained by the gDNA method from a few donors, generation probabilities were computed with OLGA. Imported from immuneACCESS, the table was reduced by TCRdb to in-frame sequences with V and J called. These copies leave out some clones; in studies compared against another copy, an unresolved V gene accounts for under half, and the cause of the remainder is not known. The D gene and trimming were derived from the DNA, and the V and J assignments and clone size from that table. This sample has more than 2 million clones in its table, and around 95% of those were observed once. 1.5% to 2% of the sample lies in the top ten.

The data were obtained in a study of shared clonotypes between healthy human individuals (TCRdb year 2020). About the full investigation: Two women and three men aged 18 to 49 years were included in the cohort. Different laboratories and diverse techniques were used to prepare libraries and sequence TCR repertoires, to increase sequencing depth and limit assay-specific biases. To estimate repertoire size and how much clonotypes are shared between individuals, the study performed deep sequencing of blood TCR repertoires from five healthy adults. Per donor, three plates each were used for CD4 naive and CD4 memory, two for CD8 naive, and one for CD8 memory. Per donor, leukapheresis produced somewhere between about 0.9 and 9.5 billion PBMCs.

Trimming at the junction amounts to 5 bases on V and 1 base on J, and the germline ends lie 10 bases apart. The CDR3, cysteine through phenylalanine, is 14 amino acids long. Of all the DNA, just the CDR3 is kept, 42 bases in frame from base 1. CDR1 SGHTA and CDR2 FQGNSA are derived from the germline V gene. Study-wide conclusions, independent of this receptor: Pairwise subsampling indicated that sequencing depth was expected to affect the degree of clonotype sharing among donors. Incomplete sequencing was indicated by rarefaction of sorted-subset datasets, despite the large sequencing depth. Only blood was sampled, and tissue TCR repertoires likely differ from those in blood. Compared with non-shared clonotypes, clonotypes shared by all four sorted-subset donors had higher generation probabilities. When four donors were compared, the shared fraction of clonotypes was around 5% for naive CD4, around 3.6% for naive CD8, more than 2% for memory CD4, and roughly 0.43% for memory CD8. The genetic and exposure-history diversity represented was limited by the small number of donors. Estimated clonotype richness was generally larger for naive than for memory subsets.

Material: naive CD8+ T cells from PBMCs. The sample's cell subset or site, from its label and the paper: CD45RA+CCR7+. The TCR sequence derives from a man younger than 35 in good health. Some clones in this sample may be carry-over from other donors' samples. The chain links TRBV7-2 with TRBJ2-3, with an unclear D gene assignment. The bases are TGTGCCAGCAGCCCCTCCGGCCGCACAGATACGCAGTATTTT. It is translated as CASSPSGRTDTQYF. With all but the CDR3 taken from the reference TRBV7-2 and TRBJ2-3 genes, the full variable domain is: GAGVSQSPSNKVTEKGKDVELRCDPISGHTALYWYRQSLGQGLEFLIYFQGNSAPDKSGLPSDRFSAERTGGSVSTLTIQRTQQEDSAVYLCASSPSGRTDTQYFGPGTRLTVL.